These 31 T cell receptor beta chains came from one sample sequenced in a study of blood T cell repertoires in COVID-19. Sequencing was performed with immunoSEQ multiplex PCR; in TCRdb, only in-frame clones are kept and a portion is missing. Of 35,000 to 45,000 clones listed, about 85% are singletons. The specimen was peripheral blood. These receptors were collected from a man in his 60s with acute or convalescent COVID-19.

The chain carries TRBV28 and TRBJ2-2; D is possibly TRBD1 (6 bases). Germline lookup yields CDR1 MDHEN and CDR2 SYDVKM. Trimming removed 5 bases at V and 0 bases at J, with 13 bases between. This CDR3 contains 16 residues. The CDR3 bases are TGTGCCAGCAGTCCCATAGGACAGTCGAACACCGGGGAGCTGTTTTTT. This codes for CASSPIGQSNTGELFF.

The chain uses TRBV5-1 and TRBJ1-1; 11 nucleotides agree with TRBD1. This CDR3 comprises 13 residues. Germline loops: CDR1 SGHRS, CDR2 YFSETQ. The V and J ends lost 5 bases and 7 bases, in that order; junction bases with no gene match: 4. The CDR3 sequence: CASRSGTGGEAFF. The CDR3 DNA reads TGCGCCAGCAGGTCCGGGACAGGGGGTGAAGCTTTCTTT.

The CDR3 region has the DNA TGTGCCAGCAGTACCCCATTGCAGAATGAAAAACTGTTTTTT. Its translation is CASSTPLQNEKLFF. The chain joins TRBV6-5 to TRBJ1-4; D not certain. From germline, CDR1 is MNHEY and CDR2 SVGAGI. Trimming removed 5 bases at V and 5 bases at J, with 12 bases between. This CDR3 has 14 amino acids.

This clone showed up just a few times. V and J are TRBV29-1 and TRBJ1-1; maybe TRBD1 (5 bases). This CDR3 comprises 15 residues. V was pared by 4 bases and J by 0 bases, with 15 bases between. Germline assignment: CDR1 SQVTM and CDR2 ANQGSEA. CDR3 DNA: TGCAGCGTTGGATCAGGGTGGGGTATGAACACTGAAGCTTTCTTT. Translated: CSVGSGWGMNTEAFF. Using reference TRBV29-1 and TRBJ1-1 for the parts outside the CDR3, the full variable domain is SAVISQKPSRDICQRGTSLTIQCQVDSQVTMMFWYRQQPGQSLTLIATANQGSEATYESGFVIDKFPISRPNLTFSTLTVSNMSPEDSSIYLCSVGSGWGMNTEAFFGQGTRLTVV.

The chain recombines TRBV6-5 with TRBJ2-7, with 9 positions matching TRBD1. With V trimmed by 2 bases and J by 1 base, 3 bases remained unmatched. The CDR3 is made up of 15 amino acids. The germline gives CDR1 MNHEY, CDR2 SVGAGI. Here the CDR3 reads CASSYGTGSSYEQYV. The CDR3 coding sequence is TGTGCCAGCAGTTACGGGACAGGGTCTTCCTACGAGCAGTACGTC.

This chain uses TRBV19 with TRBJ2-2; TRBD1 might be the D (5 bases). From germline, CDR1 is LNHDA and CDR2 SQIVND (reference sequence). The CDR3 contains 15 residues. V gave up 3 bases and J gave up 6 bases, with 14 bases separating them. DNA for the CDR3: TGTGCCAGTAGTATGTGGCAGGGATCACCCGGGGAGCTGTTTTTT. Its translation is CASSMWQGSPGELFF.

The chain combines TRBV2 with TRBJ2-7; a weak D match, TRBD2 (6 bases). The CDR3 consists of 15 residues. Trimming shortened V by 2 bases and J by 5 bases, and 16 bases separated the two germline ends. The germline gives CDR1 SNHLY, CDR2 FYNNEI. CDR3 in DNA: TGTGCCAGCAGTGAAAGAGGGGTCGTAGCGGACGAGCAGTACTTC. Its translation is CASSERGVVADEQYF.

The chain is built from TRBV15 and TRBJ2-3; the D gene is possibly TRBD2 (6 bases). The CDR3 loop spans 15 amino acids. Trimming pared 3 bases from V and 5 bases from J, leaving 15 bases between. Germline values: CDR1 LNHNV, CDR2 YYDKDF (reference sequence). CDR3 DNA sequence: TGTGCCACCAGCAGCCATCCGGGAGTGGTAGATACGCAGTATTTT. It specifies CATSSHPGVVDTQYF.

In DNA form, the CDR3 reads TGTGCCACCAGTAGACAGGGGTTTTCAGATACGCAGTATTTT. It specifies CATSRQGFSDTQYF. This chain uses TRBV24-1 with TRBJ2-3; TRBD1 aligns across 8 bases. This CDR3 has 14 amino acids. Trimming at V came to 6 bases and at J to 4 bases, leaving 5 bases not matched to a gene. Germline V gene sequence: CDR1 KGHDR, CDR2 SFDVKD.

The chain is built from TRBV5-5 and TRBJ1-3; D is undetermined. The germline V gene has CDR1 SGHKS and CDR2 YYEKEE (reference sequence). Deletions cut 4 bases from V and 6 bases from J, with 11 bases between. The CDR3 consists of 13 residues. CDR3 DNA sequence: TGTGCCAGCAGCGGCCTACGGGAAAACACCATATATTTT. Its translation is CASSGLRENTIYF.

V usage is TRBV5-1 and J usage is TRBJ1-6; 10 bases are shared with TRBD1. Germline CDR1 SGHRS, CDR2 YFSETQ. This CDR3 contains 14 residues. The V gene end was trimmed by 3 bases and the J gene end by 8 bases; junction bases not matched to a gene: 2. The CDR3 protein is CASSSGTGDSPLHF. The CDR3 DNA reads as TGCGCCAGCAGCTCCGGGACAGGGGATTCACCCCTCCACTTT.

The chain carries TRBV28 and TRBJ1-2, with 7 bases that match TRBD1. CDR3 size: 12 residues. Germline V gene lookup returns CDR1 MDHEN and CDR2 SYDVKM. The ends lost 8 bases at V and 5 bases at J; junction bases unmatched: 5. CDR3 bases: TGTGCCAGCCTTAGGACAGGATATGGCTACACCTTC. Amino acid sequence: CASLRTGYGYTF.

The V and J genes are TRBV23-1 and TRBJ2-1, with 8 bases matching TRBD2. TRBV23-1 qualifies as an ORF whose function is uncertain. The CDR3 sequence is 17 residues long. With V trimmed by 2 bases and J by 1 base, 7 bases remained unmatched. The CDR3 coding sequence is TGCGCCAGCAGTCAACCCCGTATAGCGGGGTCCTACAATGAGCAGTTCTTC. It yields the protein CASSQPRIAGSYNEQFF.

This sequence joins TRBV9 and TRBJ2-6; 9 bases are shared with TRBD2. The germline V gene encodes CDR1 SGDLS and CDR2 YYNGEE. The CDR3 totals 18 residues. The V and J ends lost 5 bases and 2 bases, in that order; junction bases with no gene match: 11. The CDR3: CASRRGGRMAAGANVLTF. The CDR3 region has the DNA TGTGCCAGCAGGCGGGGGGGCCGGATGGCGGCTGGGGCCAACGTCCTGACTTTC.

The chain joins TRBV9 to TRBJ1-5; D perhaps matches TRBD1 (6 bases). The CDR3 loop spans 15 amino acids. Germline assignment: CDR1 SGDLS and CDR2 YYNGEE. The V and J ends lost 3 bases and 4 bases respectively, with 14 bases between them. CDR3 coding DNA: TGTGCCAGCAGCGCGTTGGACAGTTTGAATCAGCCCCAGCATTTT. Amino acid sequence: CASSALDSLNQPQHF.

The V and J genes are TRBV15 and TRBJ2-2; a possible D gene is TRBD2 (7 bases). Per the germline V gene, CDR1 is LNHNV and CDR2 is YYDKDF (reference sequence). V dropped 2 bases and J dropped 5 bases, with 18 bases sitting between them. This CDR3 comprises 17 residues. CDR3 sequence reads: CATSRQWAGARTGELFF. The CDR3 DNA is TGTGCCACCAGCAGACAATGGGCGGGGGCGAGGACCGGGGAGCTGTTTTTT.

This chain uses TRBV12-5 with TRBJ1-5; D call uncertain. V lost 3 bases, J lost 2 bases, and 8 bases lay in between. The V gene's germline CDR1 is LGHNT and CDR2 FRNRAP. CDR3 length equals 14 residues. The CDR3 region has the DNA TGTGCTAGTGGTTTTAGCCGGGGCAATCAGCCCCAGCATTTT. Translating gives CASGFSRGNQPQHF.

The V and J genes are TRBV6-5 and TRBJ1-6; possible D gene TRBD1, 6 bases. V dropped 4 bases and J dropped 0 bases, with 10 bases sitting between them. CDR3 length: 16 residues. Germline CDR1 is MNHEY and CDR2 is SVGAGI. This CDR3 reads CASSSDRNSYNSPLHF. The CDR3 region has the DNA TGTGCCAGCAGTTCGGACAGAAACTCCTATAATTCACCCCTCCACTTT.

For this clone: One end of the junction is discordant with germline, which a read error may explain. V gene TRBV4-1 combines with J gene TRBJ2-7, with D perhaps matching TRBD2 (6 bases). The germline V gene encodes CDR1 MGHRA and CDR2 YSYEKL. The CDR3 has 16 amino acids. The CDR3, as DNA: TGCGCCAGCAGCCAAGATCCCCGCGGGGTCTCCCACGAGCAGTACTTC. It specifies CASSQDPRGVSHEQYF.

This clone was observed a few times. DNA of the CDR3: TGTGCCAGCAGCGCTGTAACTGGGCCCCAGCATTTT. Protein sequence: CASSAVTGPQHF. This chain connects TRBV28 to TRBJ1-5, with D uncertain. This CDR3 contains 12 residues. V lost 6 bases, J lost 9 bases, and 12 bases lay in between. Per the germline V gene, CDR1 is MDHEN and CDR2 is SYDVKM.

The chain joins TRBV5-4 to TRBJ1-2; 8 bases are a match to TRBD1. CDR1 is SGHNT and CDR2 is YYREEE in the germline V gene (reference sequence). With V trimmed by 4 bases and J by 2 bases, 10 bases remained unmatched. The length of the CDR3 is 16 residues. CDR3 loop: CASSNPRQGTNYGYTF. CDR3 DNA: TGTGCCAGCAGCAATCCCCGACAGGGGACAAACTATGGCTACACCTTC. Combining the CDR3 with reference TRBV5-4 and TRBJ1-2 gives the whole variable domain ETGVTQSPTHLIKTRGQQVTLRCSSQSGHNTVSWYQQALGQGPQFIFQYYREEENGRGNFPPRFSGLQFPNYSSELNVNALELDDSALYLCASSNPRQGTNYGYTFGSGTRLTVV.

The rearrangement joins TRBV10-1 to TRBJ2-7, with 7 bases lining up with TRBD2. Germline V gives CDR1 WNHNN, CDR2 SYGVQD (reference sequence). CDR3 length: 14 amino acids. J was trimmed by 3 bases and V by 8 bases; bases with no gene match: 10. This CDR3 is CASSPLAGDYEQYF. In DNA, the CDR3 is TGCGCCAGCTCTCCCTTAGCGGGTGACTACGAGCAGTACTTC.

The chain couples TRBV10-3 to TRBJ2-7; no reliable D call. The V gene's germline CDR1 is ENHRY and CDR2 SYGVKD. This CDR3 spans 12 amino acids. The V and J ends lost 1 base and 4 bases respectively, with 5 bases between them. CDR3 protein: CAISEWSYEQYF. Here the CDR3 DNA reads TGTGCCATCAGTGAGTGGAGTTACGAGCAGTACTTC.

The gene calls are TRBV6-6 and TRBJ1-5; 8 positions match TRBD1. The CDR3 is 16 amino acids. CDR1 and CDR2 (germline): MNHNY, SVGAGI (reference sequence). V dropped 6 bases and J dropped 2; count of bases not matched to a gene: 9. CDR3 sequence (DNA): TGTGCCAGCAGGGACGGGACAGGCCTTGGCAATCAGCCCCAGCATTTT. Amino acids: CASRDGTGLGNQPQHF.

This clone has just a few counts. This chain connects TRBV12-5 to TRBJ2-3, with 10 bases that match TRBD1. CDR3 length: 14 amino acids. V lost 8 bases and J lost 4; bases outside the gene matches: 6. Germline CDR1 and CDR2: LGHNT and FRNRAP. The CDR3 nucleotides read TGTGCTAGTTTAACGGACAGGGGGTCAGATACGCAGTATTTT. As protein: CASLTDRGSDTQYF.

The chain has TRBV7-8 and TRBJ1-1; D uncertain. The V end lost 5 bases, the J end lost 5 bases, and 15 bases lay between the germline ends. Germline CDR1 SGHVS, CDR2 FQNEAQ. This CDR3 region has 14 residues. The CDR3 DNA reads as TGTGCCAGCAGCCCCTCGTTGGCGGCTACTGAAGCTTTCTTT. Amino acids: CASSPSLAATEAFF.

V usage is TRBV14 and J usage is TRBJ2-1; TRBD2 matches at 7 bases. With V trimmed by 3 bases and J by 7 bases, 3 bases remained unmatched. CDR3 length: 13 amino acids. Per the germline V gene, CDR1 is SGHDN and CDR2 is FVKESK. In DNA, the CDR3 is TGTGCCAGCAGCCAGCGGGGGACTAATGAGCAGTTCTTC. Translating gives CASSQRGTNEQFF. Variable domain in full (rest from reference TRBV14 and TRBJ2-1): EAGVTQFPSHSVIEKGQTVTLRCDPISGHDNLYWYRRVMGKEIKFLLHFVKESKQDESGMPNNRFLAERTGGTYSTLKVQPAELEDSGVYFCASSQRGTNEQFFGPGTRLTVL.

This clone appeared once. This chain connects TRBV19 to TRBJ1-6; 9 bases line up with TRBD1. The V gene's germline CDR1 is LNHDA and CDR2 SQIVND (reference sequence). The CDR3 consists of 15 residues. Unmatched junction bases numbered 6, after V lost 4 bases and J lost 8 bases. CDR3 sequence (DNA): TGTGCCAGTAGTACCAACCGGGACAGGGATTCACCCCTCCACTTT. It yields the protein CASSTNRDRDSPLHF.

The V and J genes are TRBV5-1 and TRBJ2-7, with D possibly being TRBD1 (5 bases). V dropped 1 base and J dropped 3 bases, with 14 bases sitting between them. The CDR3 consists of 15 residues. Germline lookup yields CDR1 SGHRS and CDR2 YFSETQ. CDR3 DNA: TGCGCCAGCAGCTTGACAGGTATAGCATTCTACGAGCAGTACTTC. This translates into CASSLTGIAFYEQYF.

Only one count was recorded for this clone. This chain uses TRBV24-1 with TRBJ1-4, with 9 bases that match TRBD1. The V segment lost 3 bases and the J segment 5 bases; nucleotides outside the gene matches: 3. CDR1 is KGHDR and CDR2 is SFDVKD in the germline V gene. There are 15 residues in the CDR3. The CDR3 DNA sequence: TGTGCCACCAGTGATACCGGGACAGGGAATGAAAAACTGTTTTTT. It specifies CATSDTGTGNEKLFF.

This clone was detected once. This chain connects TRBV7-9 to TRBJ1-1; possible D gene TRBD1, 5 bases. Looked up from germline, CDR1 is SEHNR and CDR2 is FQNEAQ (reference sequence). The CDR3 consists of 15 residues. V lost 1 base and J lost 5, with 14 bases in between. The CDR3 loop is CASSLGGSGGTEAFF. In nucleotides, the CDR3 is TGTGCCAGCAGCTTAGGCGGGTCGGGGGGGACTGAAGCTTTCTTT.